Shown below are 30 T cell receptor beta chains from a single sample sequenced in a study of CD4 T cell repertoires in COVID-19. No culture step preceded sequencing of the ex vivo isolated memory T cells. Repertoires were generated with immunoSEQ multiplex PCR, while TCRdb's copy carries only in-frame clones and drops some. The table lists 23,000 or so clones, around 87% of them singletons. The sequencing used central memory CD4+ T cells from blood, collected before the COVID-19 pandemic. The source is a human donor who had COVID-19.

The CDR3 DNA follows: TGCGCCAGCAGCCCTCGACTAGCGGGGGCCGGCTACGAGCAGTACTTC. Translation: CASSPRLAGAGYEQYF. The rearrangement uses TRBV5-1 and TRBJ2-7; TRBD2 aligns across 12 bases. V was clipped by 4 bases and J by 3 bases; unmatched bases: 8. The germline CDR1 and CDR2 sequences are SGHRS and YFSETQ. The CDR3 runs to 16 residues.

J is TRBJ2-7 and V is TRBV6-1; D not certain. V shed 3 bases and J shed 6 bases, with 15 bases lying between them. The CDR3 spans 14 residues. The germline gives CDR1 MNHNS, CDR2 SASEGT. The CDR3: CASSEAAARGEQYF. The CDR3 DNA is TGTGCCAGCAGTGAGGCCGCCGCTCGCGGCGAGCAGTACTTC.

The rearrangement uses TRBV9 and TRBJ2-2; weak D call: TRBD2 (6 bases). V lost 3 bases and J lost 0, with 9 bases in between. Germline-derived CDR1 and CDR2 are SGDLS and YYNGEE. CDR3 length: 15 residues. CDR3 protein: CASSGGTTNTGELFF. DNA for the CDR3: TGTGCCAGCAGCGGCGGGACGACGAACACCGGGGAGCTGTTTTTT.

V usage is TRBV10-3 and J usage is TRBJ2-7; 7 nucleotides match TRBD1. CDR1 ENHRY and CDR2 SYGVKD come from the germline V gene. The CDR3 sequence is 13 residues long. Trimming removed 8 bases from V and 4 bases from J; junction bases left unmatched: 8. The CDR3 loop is CAIAGTVSYEQYF. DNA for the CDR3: TGTGCCATCGCCGGGACAGTTTCTTACGAGCAGTACTTC.

For the CDR3, the DNA is TGTGCCAGCAGTTACGCCCGGGGCACAGATACGCAGTATTTT. Amino acids: CASSYARGTDTQYF. The genes are TRBV6-5 and TRBJ2-3; no definite D call. Germline lookup yields CDR1 MNHEY and CDR2 SVGAGI. Trimming cost V 2 bases and J 1 base, with 7 bases left between them. The length of the CDR3 is 14 residues.

In DNA, the CDR3 is TGCGCCAGCAGTGAGCCTTGGAACACTGAAGCTTTCTTT. Its translation is CASSEPWNTEAFF. J is TRBJ1-1 and V is TRBV10-1; D is uncertain. The CDR3 extends over 13 amino acids. In germline, CDR1 is WNHNN, CDR2 SYGVQD (reference sequence). V was trimmed by 2 bases and J by 1 base, leaving 5 bases between them.

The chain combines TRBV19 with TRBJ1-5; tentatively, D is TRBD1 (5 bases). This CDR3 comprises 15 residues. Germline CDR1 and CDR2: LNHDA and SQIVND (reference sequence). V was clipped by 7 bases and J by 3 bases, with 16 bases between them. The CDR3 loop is CASTGSWGPNQPQHF. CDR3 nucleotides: TGTGCCAGTACCGGTTCTTGGGGCCCCAATCAGCCCCAGCATTTT.

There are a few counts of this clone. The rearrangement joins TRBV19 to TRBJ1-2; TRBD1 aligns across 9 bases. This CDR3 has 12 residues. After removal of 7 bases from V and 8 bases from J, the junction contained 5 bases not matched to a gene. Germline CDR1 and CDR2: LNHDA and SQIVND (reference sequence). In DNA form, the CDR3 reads TGTGCCAGTACAGGACAGGGGAGCGGCTACACCTTC. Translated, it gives CASTGQGSGYTF.

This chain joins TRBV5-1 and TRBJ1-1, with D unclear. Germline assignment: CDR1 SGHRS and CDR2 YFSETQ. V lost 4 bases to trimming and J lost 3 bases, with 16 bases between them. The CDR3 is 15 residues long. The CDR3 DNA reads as TGCGCCAGCAGCCCGGAGGGCAGCACCTACACTGAAGCTTTCTTT. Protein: CASSPEGSTYTEAFF.

In nucleotides, the CDR3 is TGCGCCAGCAGCTTGGGGGGGGGAGCTTTCTTT. Amino acids: CASSLGGGAFF. The V gene is TRBV5-1, the J gene TRBJ1-1, with D possibly TRBD1 on 5 matching bases. Germline values: CDR1 SGHRS, CDR2 YFSETQ. The CDR3 loop spans 11 amino acids. V lost 0 bases to trimming and J lost 10 bases, with 7 bases between them.

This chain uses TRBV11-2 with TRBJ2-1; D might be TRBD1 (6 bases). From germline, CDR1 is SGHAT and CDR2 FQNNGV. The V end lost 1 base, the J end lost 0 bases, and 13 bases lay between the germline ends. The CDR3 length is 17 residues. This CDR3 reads CASSLASGVNSYNEQFF. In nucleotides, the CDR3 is TGTGCCAGCAGCTTAGCCTCAGGGGTAAACTCCTACAATGAGCAGTTCTTC.

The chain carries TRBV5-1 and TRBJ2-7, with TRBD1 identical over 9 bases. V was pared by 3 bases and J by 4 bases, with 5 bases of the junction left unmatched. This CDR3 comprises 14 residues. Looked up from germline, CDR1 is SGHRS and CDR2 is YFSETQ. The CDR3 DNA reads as TGCGCCAGCAGCTCCGGGACAGGGCATTACGAGCAGTACTTC. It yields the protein CASSSGTGHYEQYF.

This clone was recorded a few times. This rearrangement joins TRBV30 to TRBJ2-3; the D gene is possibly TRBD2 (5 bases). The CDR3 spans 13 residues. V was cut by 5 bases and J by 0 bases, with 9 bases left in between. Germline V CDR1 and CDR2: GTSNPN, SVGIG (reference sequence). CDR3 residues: CAWARGSTDTQYF. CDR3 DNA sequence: TGTGCCTGGGCCCGCGGGAGCACAGATACGCAGTATTTT. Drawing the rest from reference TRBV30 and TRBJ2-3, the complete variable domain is SQTIHQWPATLVQPVGSPLSLECTVEGTSNPNLYWYRQAAGRGLQLLFYSVGIGQISSEVPQNLSASRPQDRQFILSSKKLLLSDSGFYLCAWARGSTDTQYFGPGTRLTVL.

DNA of the CDR3: TGCAGTGCTCAGGACAGGGGGCCGCAGTATTTT. Translating it yields CSAQDRGPQYF. The chain has TRBV20-1 and TRBJ2-3, with 11 nucleotides matching TRBD1. This CDR3 region has 11 residues. Losses at the gene ends were 5 bases for V and 10 bases for J; bases not matched to a gene: 2. The germline CDR1 and CDR2 sequences are DFQATT and SNEGSKA (reference sequence).

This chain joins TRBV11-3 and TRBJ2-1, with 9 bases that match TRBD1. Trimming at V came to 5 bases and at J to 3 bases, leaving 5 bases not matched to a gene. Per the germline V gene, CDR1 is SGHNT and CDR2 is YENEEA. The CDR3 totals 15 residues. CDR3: CASSRRQGGYNEQFF. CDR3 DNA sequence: TGTGCCAGCAGCAGGCGACAGGGGGGCTACAATGAGCAGTTCTTC. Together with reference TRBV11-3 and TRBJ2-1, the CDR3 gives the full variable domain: EAGVVQSPRYKIIEKKQPVAFWCNPISGHNTLYWYLQNLGQGPELLIRYENEEAVDDSQLPKDRFSAERLKGVDSTLKIQPAELGDSAVYLCASSRRQGGYNEQFFGPGTRLTVL.

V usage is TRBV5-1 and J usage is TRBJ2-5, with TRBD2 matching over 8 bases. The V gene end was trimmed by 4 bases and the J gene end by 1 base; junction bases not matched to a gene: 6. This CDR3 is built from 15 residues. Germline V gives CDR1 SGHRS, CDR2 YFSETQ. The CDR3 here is CASSRSGGPQETQYF. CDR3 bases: TGCGCCAGCAGCCGAAGCGGGGGACCCCAAGAGACCCAGTACTTC.

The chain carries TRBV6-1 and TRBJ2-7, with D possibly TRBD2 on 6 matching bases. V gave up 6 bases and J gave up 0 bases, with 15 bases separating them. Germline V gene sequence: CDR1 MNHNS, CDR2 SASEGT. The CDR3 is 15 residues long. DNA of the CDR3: TGTGCCAGCAGGCTACCGGGACTGAGCTCCTACGAGCAGTACTTC. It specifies CASRLPGLSSYEQYF.

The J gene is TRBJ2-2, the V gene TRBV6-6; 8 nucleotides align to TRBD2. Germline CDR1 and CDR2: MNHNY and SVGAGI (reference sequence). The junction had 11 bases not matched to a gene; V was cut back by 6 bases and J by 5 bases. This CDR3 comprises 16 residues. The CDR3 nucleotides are TGTGCCAGCAGACCCCCGGGGGGGGCGTATACCGGGGAGCTGTTTTTT. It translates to CASRPPGGAYTGELFF.

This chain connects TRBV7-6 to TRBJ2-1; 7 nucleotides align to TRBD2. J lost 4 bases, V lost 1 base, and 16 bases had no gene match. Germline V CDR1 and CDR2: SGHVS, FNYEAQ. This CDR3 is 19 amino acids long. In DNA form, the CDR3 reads TGTGCCAGCAGCTTAGTTGCGGTGGGAGCTAGCGGACCATACAATGAGCAGTTCTTC. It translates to CASSLVAVGASGPYNEQFF.

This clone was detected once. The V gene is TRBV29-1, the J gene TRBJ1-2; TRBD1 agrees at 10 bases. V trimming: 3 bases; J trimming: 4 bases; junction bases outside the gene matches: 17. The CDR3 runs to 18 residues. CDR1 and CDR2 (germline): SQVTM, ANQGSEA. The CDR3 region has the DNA TGCAGCGTTGATGTCGAAGCGGGACAGGGGACCTCTCGCTATGGCTACACCTTC. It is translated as CSVDVEAGQGTSRYGYTF.

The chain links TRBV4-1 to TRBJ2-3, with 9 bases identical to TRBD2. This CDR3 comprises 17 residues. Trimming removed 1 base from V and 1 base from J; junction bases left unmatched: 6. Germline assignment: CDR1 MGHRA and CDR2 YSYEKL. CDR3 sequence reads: CASSQGRVAGGTDTQYF. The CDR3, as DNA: TGCGCCAGCAGCCAAGGTAGAGTAGCGGGAGGCACAGATACGCAGTATTTT.

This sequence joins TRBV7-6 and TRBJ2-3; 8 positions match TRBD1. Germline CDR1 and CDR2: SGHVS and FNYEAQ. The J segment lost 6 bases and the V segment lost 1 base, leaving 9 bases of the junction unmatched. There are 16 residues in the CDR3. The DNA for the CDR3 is TGTGCCAGCAGCTTAGGGGGACAGGATTCCTCGGATACGCAGTATTTT. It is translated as CASSLGGQDSSDTQYF.

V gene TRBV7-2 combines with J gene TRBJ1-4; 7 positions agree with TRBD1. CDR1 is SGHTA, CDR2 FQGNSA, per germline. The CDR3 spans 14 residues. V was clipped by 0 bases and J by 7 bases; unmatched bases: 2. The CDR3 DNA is TGTGCCAGCAGCTTAGCAGGGGGCGGTGAAAAACTGTTTTTT. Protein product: CASSLAGGGEKLFF.

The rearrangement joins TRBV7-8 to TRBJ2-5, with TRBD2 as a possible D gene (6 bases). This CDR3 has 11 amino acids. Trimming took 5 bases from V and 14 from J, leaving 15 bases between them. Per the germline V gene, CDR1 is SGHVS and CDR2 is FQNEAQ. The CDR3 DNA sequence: TGTGCCAGCAGCCCTCAGGCGGGGAGTTACTTC. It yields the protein CASSPQAGSYF.

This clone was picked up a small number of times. The CDR3 nucleotides are TGTGCCAGCACCAACACGGGGGGGGTGGGAGATACGCAGTATTTT. Amino acids: CASTNTGGVGDTQYF. The V call is TRBV6-6, the J call TRBJ2-3; 8 nucleotides agree with TRBD2. The J segment lost 5 bases and the V segment lost 7 bases, leaving 11 bases of the junction unmatched. CDR1 and CDR2 (germline): MNHNY, SVGAGI (reference sequence). The CDR3 is 15 amino acids.

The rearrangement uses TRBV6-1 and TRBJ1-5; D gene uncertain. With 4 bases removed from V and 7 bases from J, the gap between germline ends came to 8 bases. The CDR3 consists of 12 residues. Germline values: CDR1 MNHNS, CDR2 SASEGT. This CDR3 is CASSGEEQPQHF. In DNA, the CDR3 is TGTGCCAGCAGTGGCGAAGAGCAGCCCCAGCATTTT.

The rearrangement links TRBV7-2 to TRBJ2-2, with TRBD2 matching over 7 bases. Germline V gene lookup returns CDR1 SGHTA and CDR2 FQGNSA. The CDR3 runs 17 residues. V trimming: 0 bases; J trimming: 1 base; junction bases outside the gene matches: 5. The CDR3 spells CASSLAVWGGNTGELFF. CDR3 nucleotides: TGTGCCAGCAGCTTAGCGGTTTGGGGGGGGAACACCGGGGAGCTGTTTTTT.

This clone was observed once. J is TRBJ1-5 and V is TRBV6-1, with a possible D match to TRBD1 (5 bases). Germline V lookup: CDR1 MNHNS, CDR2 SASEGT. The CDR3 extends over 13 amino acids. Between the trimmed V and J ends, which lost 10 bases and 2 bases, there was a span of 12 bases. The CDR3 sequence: CAIWRGGNQPQHF. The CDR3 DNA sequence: TGTGCCATCTGGAGGGGCGGCAATCAGCCCCAGCATTTT.

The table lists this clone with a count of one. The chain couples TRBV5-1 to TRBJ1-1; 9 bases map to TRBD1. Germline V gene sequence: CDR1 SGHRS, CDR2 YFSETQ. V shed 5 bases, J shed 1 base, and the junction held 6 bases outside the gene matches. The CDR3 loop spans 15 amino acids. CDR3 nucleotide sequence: TGCGCCAGCAGTCATGGACAGGGGAAGAACACTGAAGCTTTCTTT. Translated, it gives CASSHGQGKNTEAFF.

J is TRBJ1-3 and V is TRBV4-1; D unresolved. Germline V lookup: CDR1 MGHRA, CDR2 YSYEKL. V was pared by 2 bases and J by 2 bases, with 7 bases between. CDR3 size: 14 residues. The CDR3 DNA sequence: TGCGCCAGCAGCCAAAAAAGCCCTGGAAACACCATATATTTT. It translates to CASSQKSPGNTIYF.